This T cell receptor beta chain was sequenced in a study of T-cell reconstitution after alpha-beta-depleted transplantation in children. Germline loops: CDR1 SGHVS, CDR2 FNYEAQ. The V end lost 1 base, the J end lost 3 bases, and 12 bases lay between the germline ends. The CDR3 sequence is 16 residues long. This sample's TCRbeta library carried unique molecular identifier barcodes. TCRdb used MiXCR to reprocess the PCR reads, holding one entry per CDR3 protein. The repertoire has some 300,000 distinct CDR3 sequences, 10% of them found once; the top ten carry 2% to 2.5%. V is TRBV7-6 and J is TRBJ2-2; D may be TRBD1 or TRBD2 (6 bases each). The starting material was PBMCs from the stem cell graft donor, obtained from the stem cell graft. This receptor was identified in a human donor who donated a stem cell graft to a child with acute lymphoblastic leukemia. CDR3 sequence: CASSLGSGGYTGELFF. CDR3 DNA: TGTGCCAGCAGCTTAGGGTCCGGGGGCTACACCGGGGAGCTGTTTTTT.